Reported below is one T cell receptor (beta chain). These data originate in a study of blood T cell repertoires in COVID-19. Data came from immunoSEQ multiplex PCR; TCRdb stores just in-frame clones and leaves some out. Of approximately 49,000 clones in the sample, 82% were seen once. Between the trimmed V and J ends, which lost 2 bases and 6 bases, there was a span of 14 bases. Germline-derived CDR1 and CDR2 are MNHEY and SVGAGI. The CDR3 spans 14 residues. V gene TRBV6-5 combines with J gene TRBJ2-7; possibly TRBD2 for D (6 bases). Sequencing was done on a sample of peripheral blood. This TCR came from a human donor with acute or convalescent COVID-19. The donor label of this sample is uncertain. In DNA form, the CDR3 reads TGTGCCAGCAGTTACAACGGGAGCCCCTCCGAGCAGTACTTC. This translates into CASSYNGSPSEQYF.